Included here is one TCR beta chain sequence, with context. Some clones are missing from TCRdb's copy, which holds only in-frame ones; the method was immunoSEQ multiplex PCR. Seen here are more than 90,000 clones, more than 75% observed once, and the top ten hold roughly 18%. The data were taken from a study of blood T cell repertoires in COVID-19. Germline CDR1 and CDR2: WSHSY and SAAADI. Trimming took 4 bases from V and 5 from J; bases not matched to a gene: 7. The CDR3 is 14 amino acids. V gene TRBV10-2 combines with J gene TRBJ2-7, with TRBD1 matching over 8 bases. Material for sequencing was peripheral blood. The source of this sequence is a man older than 75 with acute or convalescent COVID-19. The CDR3 protein is CASSVTGVNNEQYF. The DNA of the CDR3 is TGCGCCAGCAGTGTGACAGGGGTTAACAACGAGCAGTACTTC.